Detailed here is one T cell receptor (beta chain). Antigen: not known. This specimen belongs to a study of cytomegalovirus exposure and HLA in healthy donors. Overall study findings and caveats: CMV serostatus alone was available as immune exposure information. Later on, an analysis tied 15,000 to 20,000 TCR beta sequences to HLA alleles at 0.05 false discovery rate. Accurate prediction of HLA-A and HLA-B alleles (for most subjects) was reportedly achieved from TCR beta sequences.

PCR employed 60 Vbeta and 13 Jbeta primers. Libraries were prepared by immunoSEQ multiplex PCR; TCRdb keeps only in-frame clonotypes and omits some of them. Of about 120,000 clones listed, approximately 81% are singletons. The receptor comes from a man aged 25-40 years in good health and CMV-seropositive. The sample was PBMCs.

The CDR3 DNA is TGTGCCAGCAGCTTAGATCGAGAATCCGGGCAGTACTTC. As protein: CASSLDRESGQYF. This chain joins TRBV11-3 and TRBJ2-7, with D hard to call. Germline V gene lookup returns CDR1 SGHNT and CDR2 YENEEA. The CDR3 extends over 13 amino acids. V was pared by 0 bases and J by 9 bases, with 12 bases between.